The next 11 T cell receptor beta chains were all read from a single sample in a study of blood T cell repertoires in COVID-19. The data were produced by immunoSEQ multiplex PCR, yet TCRdb's version contains in-frame clones alone and is incomplete. The sample has 60,000 to 75,000 clones, just over 85% seen once; the top ten hold roughly 2%. Sequencing was done on a sample of peripheral blood. The receptor set was obtained from a man aged 30 to 45 with acute or convalescent COVID-19.

The J gene is TRBJ2-1, the V gene TRBV19; TRBD2 matches at 7 bases. Per the germline V gene, CDR1 is LNHDA and CDR2 is SQIVND (reference sequence). Germline trimming cut 8 bases from V and 8 bases from J; bases unmatched to any gene: 12. The CDR3 covers 14 residues. The CDR3 DNA is TGTGCCAGTTCTCGGGCTAGCGGTGAGGATGAGCAGTTCTTC. Encoded protein: CASSRASGEDEQFF.

This clone was recorded only once. This chain uses TRBV30 with TRBJ1-1; TRBD1 is a possible D gene (6 bases). Germline V gene data show CDR1 as GTSNPN and CDR2 as SVGIG (reference sequence). V lost 3 bases and J 3 bases, leaving 14 bases between the germline ends. The CDR3 is 14 amino acids. The CDR3 region is CAWRGRGRDTEAFF. The DNA for the CDR3 is TGTGCCTGGAGGGGCAGGGGTCGGGACACTGAAGCTTTCTTT.

The V and J genes are TRBV5-4 and TRBJ1-6, with TRBD1 as a possible D gene (5 bases). The V end lost 0 bases, the J end lost 6 bases, and 13 bases lay between the germline ends. The CDR3 is made up of 16 amino acids. Germline CDR1 SGHNT, CDR2 YYREEE (reference sequence). The CDR3 DNA reads as TGTGCCAGCAGCTTGGGTGCAGGGTTAAGTAATTCACCCCTCCACTTT. Protein sequence: CASSLGAGLSNSPLHF.

The chain is built from TRBV9 and TRBJ2-1; 9 bases are shared with TRBD2. There are 16 residues in the CDR3. Trimming removed 1 base from V and 0 bases from J; junction bases left unmatched: 2. CDR1 is SGDLS and CDR2 is YYNGEE in the germline V gene. The CDR3 DNA is TGTGCCAGCAGCGTATTTAGCGGGAGCTCCTACAATGAGCAGTTCTTC. This codes for CASSVFSGSSYNEQFF.

This chain connects TRBV7-9 to TRBJ1-1, with D perhaps matching TRBD1 (5 bases). The CDR3 is 15 amino acids. Trimming pared 0 bases from V and 2 bases from J, leaving 10 bases between. Germline loops: CDR1 SEHNR, CDR2 FQNEAQ (reference sequence). The CDR3 protein is CASSLARTPNTEAFF. The CDR3 DNA reads as TGTGCCAGCAGCTTAGCCCGGACACCAAACACTGAAGCTTTCTTT. Full variable domain (remainder filled in from reference TRBV7-9 and TRBJ1-1): DTGVSQNPRHKITKRGQNVTFRCDPISEHNRLYWYRQTLGQGPEFLTYFQNEAQLEKSRLLSDRFSAERPKGSFSTLEIQRTEQGDSAMYLCASSLARTPNTEAFFGQGTRLTVV.

The DNA for the CDR3 is TGTGCCAGCAGTATAAGGACAGGCCCGAACACTGAAGCTTTCTTT. It is translated as CASSIRTGPNTEAFF. The chain combines TRBV2 with TRBJ1-1; TRBD1 matches 7 bases. Germline V CDR1 and CDR2: SNHLY, FYNNEI. CDR3 length: 15 residues. After removal of 5 bases from V and 1 base from J, the junction contained 7 bases not matched to a gene.

This sequence joins TRBV27 and TRBJ1-6; no clear D. CDR1 MNHEY and CDR2 SMNVEV come from the germline V gene (reference sequence). This CDR3 contains 17 residues. Trimming pared 4 bases from V and 0 bases from J, leaving 13 bases between. CDR3 sequence reads: CASSWSGRNSYNSPLHF. The CDR3 DNA sequence: TGTGCCAGCAGTTGGAGCGGGCGAAACTCCTATAATTCACCCCTCCACTTT.

This sequence joins TRBV6-6 and TRBJ1-2; possibly TRBD1 for D (5 bases). V was cut by 2 bases and J by 7 bases, with 11 bases left in between. Per germline, CDR1 MNHNY and CDR2 SVGAGI (reference sequence). CDR3 length: 13 residues. CDR3 residues: CASSYRDYGGYTF. Written as DNA, the CDR3 is TGTGCCAGCAGTTACAGGGACTACGGTGGCTACACCTTC.

The genes are TRBV9 and TRBJ1-1; D not resolved. The CDR3 contains 14 residues. The germline V and J ends were trimmed by 7 bases and 6 bases, with 19 bases remaining between them. Per germline, CDR1 SGDLS and CDR2 YYNGEE. CDR3 loop: CASGREGLGAEAFF. In DNA, the CDR3 is TGTGCCAGCGGAAGGGAAGGGCTCGGGGCTGAAGCTTTCTTT.

This rearrangement joins TRBV4-1 to TRBJ2-1, with 13 bases lining up with TRBD2. J gave up 0 bases and V 1 base, and 6 bases lay outside the gene matches. This CDR3 has 19 amino acids. CDR1 is MGHRA and CDR2 is YSYEKL in the germline V gene. The CDR3 coding sequence is TGCGCCAGCAGCCAAGGTCCGGGACTAGCGGGACTCTCCTACAATGAGCAGTTCTTC. It codes for CASSQGPGLAGLSYNEQFF.

The rearrangement uses TRBV7-2 and TRBJ1-1; D remains unclear. CDR3 length: 17 residues. The V end lost 5 bases, the J end lost 7 bases, and 26 bases lay between the germline ends. Looked up from germline, CDR1 is SGHTA and CDR2 is FQGNSA. The CDR3 nucleotides are TGTGCCAGCAGCCCCAGGAGGAGGTCCGGCGGGGAACGTGAAGCTTTCTTT. Translated, it gives CASSPRRRSGGEREAFF.